The following is a TCR beta chain sequence with its context. Its antigen is unknown. With 1 base removed from V and 6 bases from J, the gap between germline ends came to 19 bases. The CDR3 has 16 amino acids. Germline assignment: CDR1 LGHNA and CDR2 YSLEER. Assay: immunoSEQ multiplex PCR; the TCRdb copy retains only in-frame clones and omits some. Seen here are some 35,000 clones, less than 97% observed once, and the top ten hold approximately 0.17%. The record originates from a study of circulating and synovial CD4+ cells in juvenile arthritis. Broader study findings: Vbeta family usage analysis did not detect the pathogenic-like versus bulk difference. Some such blood samples were as oligoclonal as synovium. Compared with bulk blood, circulating pathogenic-like lymphocytes shared substantially more CDR3 sequences with synovial T cells. Measured synovium overlap likely understates the true shared repertoire.

The source of this sequence is a human donor with juvenile idiopathic arthritis. Sequenced material: CD4+ T cells from blood. The chain links TRBV4-3 to TRBJ2-7; tentative D call: TRBD2 (5 bases). CDR3 nucleotide sequence: TGCGCCAGCAGCCAAGTTTCCCGGGTGGCGGGCGGCGAGCAGTACTTC. It specifies CASSQVSRVAGGEQYF.